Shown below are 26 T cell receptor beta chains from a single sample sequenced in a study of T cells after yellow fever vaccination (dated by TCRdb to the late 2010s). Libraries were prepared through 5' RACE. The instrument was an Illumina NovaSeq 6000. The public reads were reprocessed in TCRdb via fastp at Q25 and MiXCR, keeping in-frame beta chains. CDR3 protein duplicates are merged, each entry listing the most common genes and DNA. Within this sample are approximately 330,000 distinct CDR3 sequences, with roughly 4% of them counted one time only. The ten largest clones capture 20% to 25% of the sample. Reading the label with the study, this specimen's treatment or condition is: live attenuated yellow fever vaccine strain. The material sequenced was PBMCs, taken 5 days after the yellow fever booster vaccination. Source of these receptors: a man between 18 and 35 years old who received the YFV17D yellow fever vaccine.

CDR3 DNA sequence: TGTGCCACCCACGGCCCGAGGTCGGGGGCCAACGTCCTGACTTTC. It is translated as CATHGPRSGANVLTF. The chain couples TRBV25-1 to TRBJ2-6, with D unresolved. Trimming shortened V by 10 bases and J by 4 bases, and 17 bases separated the two germline ends. Looked up from germline, CDR1 is MGHDK and CDR2 is SYGVNS. The CDR3 runs 15 residues.

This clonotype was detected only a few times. Here the CDR3 reads CASSPYEQYF. CDR3 in DNA: TGTGCCAGCAGCCCCTACGAGCAGTACTTC. The V call is TRBV5-7, the J call TRBJ2-7; D not resolved. TRBV5-7 is an ORF, and what it does is uncertain. Trimming removed 4 bases from V and 2 bases from J, with 1 base in between. The CDR3 is 10 residues long.

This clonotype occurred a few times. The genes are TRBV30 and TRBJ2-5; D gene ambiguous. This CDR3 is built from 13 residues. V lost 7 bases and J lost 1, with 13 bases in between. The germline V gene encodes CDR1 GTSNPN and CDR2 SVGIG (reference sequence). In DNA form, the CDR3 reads TGTGCCTCCGGAAGGAAGGGCCAAGAGACCCAGTACTTC. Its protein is CASGRKGQETQYF.

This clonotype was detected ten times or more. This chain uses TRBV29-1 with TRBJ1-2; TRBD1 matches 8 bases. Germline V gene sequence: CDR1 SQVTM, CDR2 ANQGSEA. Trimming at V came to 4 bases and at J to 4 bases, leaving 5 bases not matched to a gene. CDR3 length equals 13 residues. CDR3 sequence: CSVVAGGAYGYTF. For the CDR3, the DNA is TGCAGCGTTGTGGCAGGGGGCGCCTATGGCTACACCTTC.

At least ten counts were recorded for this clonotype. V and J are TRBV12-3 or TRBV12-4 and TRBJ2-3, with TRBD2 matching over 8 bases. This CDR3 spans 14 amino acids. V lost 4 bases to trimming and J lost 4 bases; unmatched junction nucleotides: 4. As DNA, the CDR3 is TGTGCCAGCAGTTCAGCCGGGAGGGCAGATACGCAGTATTTT. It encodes CASSSAGRADTQYF.

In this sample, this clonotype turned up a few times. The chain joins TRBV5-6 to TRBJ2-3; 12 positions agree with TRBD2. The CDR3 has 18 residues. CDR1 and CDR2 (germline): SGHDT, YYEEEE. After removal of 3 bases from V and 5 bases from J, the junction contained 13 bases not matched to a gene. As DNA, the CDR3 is TGTGCCAGCAGCTCGCCCCTCCTAGCGGGGGGGCCGATAGATACGCAGTATTTT. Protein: CASSSPLLAGGPIDTQYF.

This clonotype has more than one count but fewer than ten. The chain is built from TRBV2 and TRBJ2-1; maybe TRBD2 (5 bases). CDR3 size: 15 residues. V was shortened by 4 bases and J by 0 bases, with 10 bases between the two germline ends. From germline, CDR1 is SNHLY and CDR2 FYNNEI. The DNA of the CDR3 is TGTGCCAGCAGTGGTCGGGATAGCTCCTACAATGAGCAGTTCTTC. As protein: CASSGRDSSYNEQFF.

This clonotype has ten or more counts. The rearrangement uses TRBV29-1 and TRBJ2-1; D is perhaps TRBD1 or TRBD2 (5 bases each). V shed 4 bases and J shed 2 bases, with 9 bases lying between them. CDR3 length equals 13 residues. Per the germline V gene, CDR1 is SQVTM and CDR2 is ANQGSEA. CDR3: CSVGEGPYNEQFF. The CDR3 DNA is TGCAGCGTTGGAGAGGGGCCCTACAATGAGCAGTTCTTC.

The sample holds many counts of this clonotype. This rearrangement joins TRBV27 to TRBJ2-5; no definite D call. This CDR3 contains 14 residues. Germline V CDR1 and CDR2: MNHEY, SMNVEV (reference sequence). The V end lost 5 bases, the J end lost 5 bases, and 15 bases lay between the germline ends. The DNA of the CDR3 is TGTGCCAGCAGTCAGAGGTCCTGGCGGGAGACCCAGTACTTC. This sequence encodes CASSQRSWRETQYF.

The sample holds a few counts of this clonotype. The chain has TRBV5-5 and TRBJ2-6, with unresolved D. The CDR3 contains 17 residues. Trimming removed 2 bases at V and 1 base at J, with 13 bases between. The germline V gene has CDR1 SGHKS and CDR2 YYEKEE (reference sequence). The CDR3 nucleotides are TGTGCCAGCAGCTTAAGGCTGTCGTATTCTGGGGCCAACGTCCTGACTTTC. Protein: CASSLRLSYSGANVLTF.

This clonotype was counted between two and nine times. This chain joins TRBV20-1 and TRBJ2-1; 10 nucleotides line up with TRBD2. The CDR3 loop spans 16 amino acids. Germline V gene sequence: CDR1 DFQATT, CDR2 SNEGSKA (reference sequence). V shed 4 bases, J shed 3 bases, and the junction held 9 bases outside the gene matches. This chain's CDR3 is CSATWTSGSFYNEQFF. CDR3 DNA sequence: TGCAGTGCTACCTGGACTAGCGGCTCCTTCTACAATGAGCAGTTCTTC.

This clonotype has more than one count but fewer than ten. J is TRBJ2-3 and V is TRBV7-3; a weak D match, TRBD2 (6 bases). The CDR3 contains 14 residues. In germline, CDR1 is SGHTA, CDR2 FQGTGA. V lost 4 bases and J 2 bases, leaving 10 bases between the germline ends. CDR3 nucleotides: TGTGCCAGCAGCTCCGGGACTCCCACAGATACGCAGTATTTT. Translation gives CASSSGTPTDTQYF.

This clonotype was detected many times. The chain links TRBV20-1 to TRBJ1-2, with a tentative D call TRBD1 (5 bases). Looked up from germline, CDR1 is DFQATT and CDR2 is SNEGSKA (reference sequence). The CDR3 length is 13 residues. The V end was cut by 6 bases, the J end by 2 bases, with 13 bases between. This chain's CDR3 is CSASPPGNYGYTF. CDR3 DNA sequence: TGCAGTGCCTCTCCCCCAGGGAACTATGGCTACACCTTC.

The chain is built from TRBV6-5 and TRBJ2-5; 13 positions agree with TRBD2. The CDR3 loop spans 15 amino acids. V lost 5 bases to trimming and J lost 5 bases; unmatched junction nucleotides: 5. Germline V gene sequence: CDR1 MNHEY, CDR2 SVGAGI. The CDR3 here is CASSQGTSGEETQYF. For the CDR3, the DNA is TGTGCCAGCAGTCAGGGGACTAGCGGGGAGGAGACCCAGTACTTC.

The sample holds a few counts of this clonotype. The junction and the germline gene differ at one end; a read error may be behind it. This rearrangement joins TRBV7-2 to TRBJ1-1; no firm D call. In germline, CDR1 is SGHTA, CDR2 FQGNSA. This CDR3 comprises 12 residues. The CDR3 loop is CASSLVLATKAF. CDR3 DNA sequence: TGTGCCAGCAGCTTAGTTCTGGCCACCAAGGCCTTT.

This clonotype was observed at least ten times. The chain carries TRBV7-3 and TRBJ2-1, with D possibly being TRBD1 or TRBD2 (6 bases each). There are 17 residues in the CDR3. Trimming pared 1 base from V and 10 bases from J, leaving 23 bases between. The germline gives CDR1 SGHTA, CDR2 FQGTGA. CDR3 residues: CASSLKTGRGPFKEQFF. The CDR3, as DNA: TGTGCCAGCAGCTTAAAAACAGGGCGGGGCCCCTTCAAGGAGCAGTTCTTC.

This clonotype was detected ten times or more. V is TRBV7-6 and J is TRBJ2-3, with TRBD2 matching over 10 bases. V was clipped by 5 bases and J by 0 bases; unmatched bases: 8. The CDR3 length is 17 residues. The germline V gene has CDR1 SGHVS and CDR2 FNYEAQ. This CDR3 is CASSPQRTSGSTDTQYF. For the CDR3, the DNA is TGTGCCAGCAGCCCCCAGAGGACTAGCGGTAGCACAGATACGCAGTATTTT.

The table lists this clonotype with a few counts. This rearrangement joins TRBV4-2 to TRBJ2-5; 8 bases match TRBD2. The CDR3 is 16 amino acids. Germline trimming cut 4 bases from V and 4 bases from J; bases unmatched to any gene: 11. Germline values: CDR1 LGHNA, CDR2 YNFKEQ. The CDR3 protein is CASSPSPGTSLETQYF. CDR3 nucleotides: TGTGCCAGCAGCCCTTCTCCCGGGACTAGTCTAGAGACCCAGTACTTC.

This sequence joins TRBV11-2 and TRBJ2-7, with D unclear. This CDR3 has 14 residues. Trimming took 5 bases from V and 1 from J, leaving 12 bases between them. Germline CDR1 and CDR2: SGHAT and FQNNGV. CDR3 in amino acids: CASSLVRISYEQYF. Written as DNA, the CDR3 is TGTGCCAGCAGCCTCGTGAGGATTTCCTACGAGCAGTACTTC.

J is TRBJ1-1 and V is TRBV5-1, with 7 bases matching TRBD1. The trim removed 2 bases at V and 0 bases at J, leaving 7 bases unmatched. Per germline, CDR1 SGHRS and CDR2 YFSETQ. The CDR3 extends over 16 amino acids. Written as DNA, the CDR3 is TGCGCCAGCAGCTTTATCCACAGGGGAATGAACACTGAAGCTTTCTTT. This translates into CASSFIHRGMNTEAFF.

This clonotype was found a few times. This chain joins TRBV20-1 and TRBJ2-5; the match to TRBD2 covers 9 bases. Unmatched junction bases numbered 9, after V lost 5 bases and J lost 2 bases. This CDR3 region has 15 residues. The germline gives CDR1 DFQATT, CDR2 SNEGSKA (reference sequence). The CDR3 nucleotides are TGCAGTGCTCATACCGGGACTAGCTCTCAAGAGACCCAGTACTTC. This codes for CSAHTGTSSQETQYF.

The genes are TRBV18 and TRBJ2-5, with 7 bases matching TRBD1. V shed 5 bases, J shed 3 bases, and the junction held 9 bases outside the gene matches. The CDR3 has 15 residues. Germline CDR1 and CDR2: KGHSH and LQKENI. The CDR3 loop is CASSIGTENKETQYF. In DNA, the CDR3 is TGTGCCAGCTCAATCGGGACAGAAAATAAAGAGACCCAGTACTTC.

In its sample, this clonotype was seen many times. DNA of the CDR3: TGTGCCAGCAGCTTAGCGCTGTACGAGCAGTACTTC. Translating gives CASSLALYEQYF. The rearrangement uses TRBV7-9 and TRBJ2-7; D is uncertain. Per the germline V gene, CDR1 is SEHNR and CDR2 is FQNEAQ (reference sequence). V was cut by 0 bases and J by 4 bases, with 4 bases left in between. The CDR3 spans 12 residues. The entire variable domain, with the rest obtained from reference TRBV7-9 and TRBJ2-7, is as follows: DTGVSQNPRHKITKRGQNVTFRCDPISEHNRLYWYRQTLGQGPEFLTYFQNEAQLEKSRLLSDRFSAERPKGSFSTLEIQRTEQGDSAMYLCASSLALYEQYFGPGTRLTVT.

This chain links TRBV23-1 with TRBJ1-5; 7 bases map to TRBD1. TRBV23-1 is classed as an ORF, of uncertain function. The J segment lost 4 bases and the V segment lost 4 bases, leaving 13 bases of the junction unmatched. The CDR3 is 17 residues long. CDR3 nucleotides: TGCGCCAGCAGTCCTCCAGAAGGAGGGGGCGGAAATCAGCCCCAGCATTTT. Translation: CASSPPEGGGGNQPQHF.

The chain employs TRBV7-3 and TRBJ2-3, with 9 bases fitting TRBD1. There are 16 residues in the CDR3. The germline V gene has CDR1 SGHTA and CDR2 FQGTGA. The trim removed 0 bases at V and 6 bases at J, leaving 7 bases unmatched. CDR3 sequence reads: CASSLTGTGTPDTQYF. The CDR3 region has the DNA TGTGCCAGCAGCTTAACCGGGACAGGGACGCCGGATACGCAGTATTTT.

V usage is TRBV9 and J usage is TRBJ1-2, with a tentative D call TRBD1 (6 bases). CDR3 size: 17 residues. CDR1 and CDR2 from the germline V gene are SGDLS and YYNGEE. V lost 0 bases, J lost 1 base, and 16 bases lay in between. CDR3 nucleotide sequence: TGTGCCAGCAGCGTAGCCGGCCAGGGGTCATTTAACTATGGCTACACCTTC. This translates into CASSVAGQGSFNYGYTF.